This T cell receptor (beta chain) was recovered during a study of cytomegalovirus exposure and HLA in healthy donors. This CDR3 has 13 amino acids. After removal of 4 bases from V and 7 bases from J, the junction contained 7 bases not matched to a gene. Per germline, CDR1 MNHNS and CDR2 SASEGT. The PCR employed 60 Vbeta primers together with 13 Jbeta primers. Profiling relied on immunoSEQ multiplex PCR, and the TCRdb table lists in-frame clones only, not all of them. The sample consists of 150,000 to 180,000 clones, 70% to 85% of them appearing once. This clone was counted a few times. Material for sequencing was PBMCs. The sequence was collected from a man between 25 and 39 years old in good health and CMV-seronegative. V gene TRBV6-1 combines with J gene TRBJ2-7, with TRBD2 matching 7 bases. CDR3: CASSGGRGREQYF. The CDR3, as DNA: TGTGCCAGCAGTGGAGGGAGGGGTAGGGAGCAGTACTTC.